This T cell receptor (beta chain) was identified in a study of vaccination and CD4 T cells after COVID-19. Study summary: Everyone enrolled got two doses of BNT162b2 or mRNA-1273 vaccine. Overlapping SARS-CoV-2, HCoV-NL63, HCoV-OC43 and HCoV-229E spike peptides stimulated the cells.

Sequenced with the Oncomine TCR Beta short-read assay was DNA taken from cultured CD4+ T cells. Genomic DNA was drawn out of CD4+ T cells grown in culture. TCRdb redid the calling of the PCR reads with MiXCR, one entry per CDR3 protein. Among some 16,000 distinct CDR3 sequences listed, about 43% were seen once. Treatment reported: roughly 10-day PBMC culture with coronavirus spike peptide pools or control peptides (ViraFEST assay). First, ViraFEST expanded antigen-specific T cells with peptide pools, and next it sequenced the TCRs. This clonotype appeared a few times. The antigen remains unidentified. V lost 3 bases to trimming and J lost 4 bases, with 16 bases between them. This CDR3 comprises 15 residues. Germline V CDR1 and CDR2: SGHRS, YFSETQ.

This chain links TRBV5-1 with TRBJ1-1; D possibly corresponds to TRBD1 (5 bases). The sequence derives from a human donor who had recovered from COVID-19. Sample: CD4+ T cells from blood, cultured in vitro, taken after SARS-CoV-2 vaccination. The CDR3 reads CASSWGRGTSTEAFF. Here the CDR3 DNA reads TGCGCCAGCAGCTGGGGCCGGGGTACTTCCACTGAAGCTTTCTTT.